The T cell receptor (beta chain) described here comes from a study of naive and memory T cell subsets. After the first PCR, alpha and beta chain libraries were processed separately. CD8 T cells were positively selected from what remained after CD4 positive selection. CDR1 is MNHNS, CDR2 SASEGT, per germline. The CDR3 runs to 13 residues. Trimming took 7 bases from V and 0 from J, leaving 10 bases between them. An equimolar mix of two oligonucleotides served as the beta constant-region primer for TRBC1 and TRBC2. Ligated cDNA was amplified by four rounds of PCR with nested alpha and beta constant-region primers and SP2. Ligation attached a single-stranded oligonucleotide with a 12-nucleotide UMI and the SP2 primer to the cDNA 3' end. TCRdb used MiXCR to reprocess the UMI-ligation and nested PCR reads, holding one entry per CDR3 protein. This sample has over 100,000 distinct CDR3 sequences; about 36% occur once, and the top ten carry 0.9%.

The TCR originated in a human donor in good health. The sequenced sample consisted of central memory CD4+ T cells from blood. The chain links TRBV6-1 to TRBJ2-7, with D tentatively TRBD2 (6 bases). The CDR3 coding sequence is TGTGCCAGCAATAGCGGCCTCTCCTACGAGCAGTACTTC. Its protein product is CASNSGLSYEQYF.